Sequencing of this T cell receptor beta chain was carried out in a study of tumor and adjacent non-tumor tissue in lung cancer (dated 2018 in TCRdb). Notes on the research overall: By cancer type, the cohort comprised 12 adenocarcinoma patients, 2 squamous cell carcinoma patients and 1 small cell lung cancer patient. The approximately 15 patients were aged about 30 to 76 years, included roughly ten men and 5 women, and had TNM stage I to III disease. Bulk TCRbeta repertoires were compared between lung tumor tissue and matched distant non-tumor lung tissue obtained from fewer than 18 lung cancer patients. TCRbeta CDR3 sequencing was performed on roughly 32 paired specimens, with one tumor sample and one normal lung sample collected per patient. A total of roughly 130,000,000 productive TCRbeta reads were generated by sequencing, corresponding to an average of approximately 4.5 million reads per sample. The paper as a whole reports these results and caveats: The top 100 clones made up a significantly larger cumulative share of the repertoire in normal lung than in tumor tissue. The methods do not name the sequencing platform or mention unique molecular identifiers. TCR diversity (inverse Simpson) was significantly higher in tumor than in normal lung tissue (about 400 vs 150, P = 0.0075, Mann-Whitney U test). With only about 16 patients in the cohort, the authors noted that larger samples and more detailed clinical data are needed. Significantly higher TCR diversity was found in younger patients, and higher tumor TCR diversity was associated with shorter overall and disease-free survival. Peripheral blood was not sequenced, so blood TCRbeta repertoires in these lung cancer patients were not examined.

Receptors were amplified or captured by multiplex PCR. TCRdb lists the instrument as Illumina HiSeq 2500. TCRbeta libraries were built by three rounds of nested PCR using primers (Table S4), following protocols modified from ARM-PCR. Before sequencing, PCR products of 200-500 bp were cut from the gel and purified using the QIAquick gel extraction kit. Processing in the source paper ran as follows. Trimmomatic was used to clean the reads, FLASH merged the cleaned reads into complete CDR3 sequences, and MiTCR assigned the sequences to V(D)J germline segments. Clonal diversity was calculated as the inverse Simpson's index using VDJtools. In-frame sequences lacking a premature stop codon were counted as productive reads. In-frame beta chains were kept once TCRdb had trimmed the public reads at Q25 with fastp and called clones with MiXCR. When rows share a CDR3 protein, they turn into one entry using the most common DNA and genes. TCRdb, rather than the study authors, made the V and J calls. The sample table holds tens of thousands of distinct CDR3 sequences, of which approximately 68% were seen once. Together, the top ten hold roughly 25% of the sample.

This clonotype was seen a single time. There is no known antigen for this receptor. The germline gene is not matched at one end of the junction; a read error may be the cause. RNA was isolated from bulk unsorted tissue, and RNA quality was assessed with a NanoDrop ND-1000 and an Agilent 2100. For the normal lung samples, distant non-tumor tissue was collected more than 3 cm away from the tumor edge. Newly diagnosed lung cancer patients without prior chemotherapy who had been admitted for thoracic surgery in China between August and November 2014 were enrolled as donors. Patients with previous radiotherapy or chemotherapy, or with another concurrent cancer, were excluded from the study. Pieces of surgical tissue measuring 1-2 cm3 were kept in RNAlater solution and stored at -80 degrees C until use. Via the germline V gene (reference sequence), CDR1 is DFQATT and CDR2 SNEGSKA. From cysteine to phenylalanine, the CDR3 is 15 amino acids long. Just CDR3 DNA is preserved here, 45 bases in frame from base 1.

The sequenced material came from distant non-tumor lung tissue. This receptor was identified in a woman aged 50 to 60 with non-small cell lung cancer. The receptor chain draws on TRBV20-1 and TRBJ2-3, and 12 junctional nucleotides match TRBD2. The DNA sequence reads TGCAGTGCTGGGAAACTAGCGGGAGGTACAGATACTCAGTATTTT. This codes for CSAGKLAGGTDTQYF.